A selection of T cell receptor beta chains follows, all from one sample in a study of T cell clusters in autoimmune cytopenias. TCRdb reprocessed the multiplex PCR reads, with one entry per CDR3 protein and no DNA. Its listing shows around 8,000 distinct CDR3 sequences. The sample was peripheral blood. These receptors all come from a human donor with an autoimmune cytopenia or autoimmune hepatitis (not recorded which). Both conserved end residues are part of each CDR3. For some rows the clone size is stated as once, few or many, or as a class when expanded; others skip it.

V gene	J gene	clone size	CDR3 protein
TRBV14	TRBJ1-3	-	CASSRQSSGNTIYF
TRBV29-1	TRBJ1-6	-	CSAGTGGTSPLHF
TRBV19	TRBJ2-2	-	CASSIGRGGLITGELFF
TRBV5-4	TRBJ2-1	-	CASSGGGLGNEQFF
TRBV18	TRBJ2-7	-	CASSPLEGPYEQYF
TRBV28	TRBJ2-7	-	CASSSGGGHKYEQYF
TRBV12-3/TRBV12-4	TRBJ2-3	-	CASSLRTSELSDTQYF
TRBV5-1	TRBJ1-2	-	CASSLTGTSYGYTF
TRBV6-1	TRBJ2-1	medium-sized	CASTGTFLGQFF
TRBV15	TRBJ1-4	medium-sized	CATSRDGTSTPEKLFF
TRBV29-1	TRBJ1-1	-	CSAAQLGTEAFF
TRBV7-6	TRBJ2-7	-	CASSLGSGGAYEQYF
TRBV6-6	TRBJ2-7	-	CASSYSDSPASYEQYF
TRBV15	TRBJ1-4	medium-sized	CATSRGDFELLFF
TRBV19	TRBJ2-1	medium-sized	CASSRGLAINNEQFF
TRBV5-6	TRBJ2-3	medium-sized	CASRIRSTDTQYF
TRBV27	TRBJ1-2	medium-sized	CASSNVWQGRIAGYTF
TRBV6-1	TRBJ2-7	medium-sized	CASSEPRGPYEQYF
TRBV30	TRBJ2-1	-	CAWSPGGNERFF
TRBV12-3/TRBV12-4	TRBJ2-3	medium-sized	CASSPGTSGTDTQYF
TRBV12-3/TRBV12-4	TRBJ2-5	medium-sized	CASSPRGAGGLETQYF
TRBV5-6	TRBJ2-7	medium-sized	CASSLGAVLQSEQYF
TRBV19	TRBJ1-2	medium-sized	CASSPRGDYGYTF
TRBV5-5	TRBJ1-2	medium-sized	CASSRDRDGYTF
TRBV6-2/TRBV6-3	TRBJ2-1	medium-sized	CASSYRQHYNEQFF
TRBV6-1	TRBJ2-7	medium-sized	CASSERGRLRETFDF
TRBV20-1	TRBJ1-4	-	CSASRPQNEKLFF
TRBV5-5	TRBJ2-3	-	CASSRTSGNTDTQYF
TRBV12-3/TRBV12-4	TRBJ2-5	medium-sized	CASSLGPGLAAETQYF
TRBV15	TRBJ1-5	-	CATTPKYSNQPQHF
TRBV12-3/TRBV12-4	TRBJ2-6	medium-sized	CASSYAGPGANVLTF
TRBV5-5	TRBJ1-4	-	CASSIGTGLGEKLFF
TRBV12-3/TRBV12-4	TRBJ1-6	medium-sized	CASSPVRGRHSPLHF
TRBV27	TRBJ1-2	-	CASSLDTGGAYGYTF
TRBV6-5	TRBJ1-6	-	CASSYILGQGYSPLHF